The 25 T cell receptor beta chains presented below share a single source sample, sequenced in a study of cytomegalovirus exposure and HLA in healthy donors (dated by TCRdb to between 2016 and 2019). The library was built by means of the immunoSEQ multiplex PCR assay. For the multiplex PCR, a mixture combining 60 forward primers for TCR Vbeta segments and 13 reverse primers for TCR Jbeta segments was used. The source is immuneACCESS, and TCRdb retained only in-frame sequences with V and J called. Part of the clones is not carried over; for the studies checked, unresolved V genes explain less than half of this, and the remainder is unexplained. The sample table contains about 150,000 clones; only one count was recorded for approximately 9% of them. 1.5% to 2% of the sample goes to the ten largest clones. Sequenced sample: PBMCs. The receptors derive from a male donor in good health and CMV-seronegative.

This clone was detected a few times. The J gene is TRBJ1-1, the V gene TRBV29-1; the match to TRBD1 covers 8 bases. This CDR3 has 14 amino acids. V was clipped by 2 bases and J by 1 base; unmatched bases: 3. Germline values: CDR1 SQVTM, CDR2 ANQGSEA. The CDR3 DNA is TGCAGCGTTGAACAGGGGGCCCCGAACACTGAAGCTTTCTTT. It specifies CSVEQGAPNTEAFF.

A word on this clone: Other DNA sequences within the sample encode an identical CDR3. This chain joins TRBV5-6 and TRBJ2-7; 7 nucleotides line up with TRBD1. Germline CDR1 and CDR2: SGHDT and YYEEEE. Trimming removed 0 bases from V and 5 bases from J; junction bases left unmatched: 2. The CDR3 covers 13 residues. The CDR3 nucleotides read TGTGCCAGCAGCTTGGTACAGGGGAACGAGCAGTACTTC. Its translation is CASSLVQGNEQYF.

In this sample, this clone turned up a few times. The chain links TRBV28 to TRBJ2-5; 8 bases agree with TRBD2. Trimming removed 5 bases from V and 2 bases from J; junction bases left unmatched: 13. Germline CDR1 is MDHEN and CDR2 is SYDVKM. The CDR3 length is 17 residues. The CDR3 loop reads CASSEPSGGFLQETQYF. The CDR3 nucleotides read TGTGCCAGCAGTGAGCCCAGCGGGGGTTTCCTACAAGAGACCCAGTACTTC.

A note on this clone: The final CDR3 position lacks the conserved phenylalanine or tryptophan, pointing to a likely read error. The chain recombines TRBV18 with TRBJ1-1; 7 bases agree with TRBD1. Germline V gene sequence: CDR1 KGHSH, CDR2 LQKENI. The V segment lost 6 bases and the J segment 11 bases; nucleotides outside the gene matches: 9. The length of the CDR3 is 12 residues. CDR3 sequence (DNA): TGTGCCAGCTCCCCAACCGGGACAGAGGCTTTCTTG. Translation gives CASSPTGTEAFL.

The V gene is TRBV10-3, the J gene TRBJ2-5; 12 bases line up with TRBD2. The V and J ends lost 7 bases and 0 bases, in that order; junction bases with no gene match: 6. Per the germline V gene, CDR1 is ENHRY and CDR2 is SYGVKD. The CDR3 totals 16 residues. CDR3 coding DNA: TGTGCCATCAAGGCCGGGACTAGCGGGTACCAAGAGACCCAGTACTTC. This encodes CAIKAGTSGYQETQYF.

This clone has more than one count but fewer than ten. The CDR3 spells CASSPPKRQGANEQFF. The CDR3 nucleotides are TGTGCCAGCAGCCCCCCTAAACGGCAGGGGGCAAATGAGCAGTTCTTC. This chain uses TRBV7-9 with TRBJ2-1; 8 nucleotides align to TRBD1. The J segment lost 7 bases and the V segment lost 5 bases, leaving 13 bases of the junction unmatched. Germline assignment: CDR1 SEHNR and CDR2 FQNEAQ (reference sequence). CDR3 length equals 16 residues. The complete variable domain, with remaining parts taken from reference TRBV7-9 and TRBJ2-1, reads DTGVSQNPRHKITKRGQNVTFRCDPISEHNRLYWYRQTLGQGPEFLTYFQNEAQLEKSRLLSDRFSAERPKGSFSTLEIQRTEQGDSAMYLCASSPPKRQGANEQFFGPGTRLTVL.

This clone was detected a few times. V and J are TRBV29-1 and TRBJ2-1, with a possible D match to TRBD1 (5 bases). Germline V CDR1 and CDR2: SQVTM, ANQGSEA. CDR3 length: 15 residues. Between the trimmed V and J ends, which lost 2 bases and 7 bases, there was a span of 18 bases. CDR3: CSVEFSGNTLNEQFF. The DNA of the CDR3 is TGCAGCGTTGAATTTTCAGGGAATACCTTAAATGAGCAGTTCTTC.

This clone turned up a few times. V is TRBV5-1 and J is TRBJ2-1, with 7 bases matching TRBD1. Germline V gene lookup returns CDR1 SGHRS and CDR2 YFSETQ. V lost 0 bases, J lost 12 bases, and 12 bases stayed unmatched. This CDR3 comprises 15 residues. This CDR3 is CASSLAEQGVVGQFF. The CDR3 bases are TGCGCCAGCAGCTTGGCCGAGCAGGGGGTCGTGGGGCAGTTCTTC.

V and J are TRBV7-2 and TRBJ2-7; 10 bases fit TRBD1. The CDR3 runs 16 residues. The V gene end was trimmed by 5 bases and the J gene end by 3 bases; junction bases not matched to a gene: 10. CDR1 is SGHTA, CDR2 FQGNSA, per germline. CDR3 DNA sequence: TGTGCCAGCAGCCTCCCCTCGACAGGGGGCCGCTACGAGCAGTACTTC. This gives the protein CASSLPSTGGRYEQYF. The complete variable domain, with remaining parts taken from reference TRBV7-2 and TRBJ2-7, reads GAGVSQSPSNKVTEKGKDVELRCDPISGHTALYWYRQSLGQGLEFLIYFQGNSAPDKSGLPSDRFSAERTGGSVSTLTIQRTQQEDSAVYLCASSLPSTGGRYEQYFGPGTRLTVT.

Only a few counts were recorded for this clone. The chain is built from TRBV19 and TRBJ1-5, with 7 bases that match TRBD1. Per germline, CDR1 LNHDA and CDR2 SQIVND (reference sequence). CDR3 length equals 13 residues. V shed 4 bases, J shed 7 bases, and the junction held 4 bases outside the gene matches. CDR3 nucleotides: TGTGCCAGTAGTAGACAGGGAACCCAGCCCCAGCATTTT. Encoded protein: CASSRQGTQPQHF.

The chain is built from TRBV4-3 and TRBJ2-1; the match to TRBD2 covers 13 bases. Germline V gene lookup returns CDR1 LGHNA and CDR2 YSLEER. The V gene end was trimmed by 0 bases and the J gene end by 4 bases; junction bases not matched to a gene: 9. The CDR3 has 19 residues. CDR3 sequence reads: CASSQEYTSGRATYNEQFF. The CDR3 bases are TGCGCCAGCAGCCAAGAGTATACTAGCGGGAGGGCCACTTACAATGAGCAGTTCTTC.

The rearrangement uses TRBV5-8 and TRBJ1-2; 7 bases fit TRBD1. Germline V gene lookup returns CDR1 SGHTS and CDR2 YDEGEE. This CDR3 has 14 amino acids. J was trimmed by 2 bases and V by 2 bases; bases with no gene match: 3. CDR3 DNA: TGTGCCAGCAGCTTACGACAGGGCAACTATGGCTACACCTTC. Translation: CASSLRQGNYGYTF.

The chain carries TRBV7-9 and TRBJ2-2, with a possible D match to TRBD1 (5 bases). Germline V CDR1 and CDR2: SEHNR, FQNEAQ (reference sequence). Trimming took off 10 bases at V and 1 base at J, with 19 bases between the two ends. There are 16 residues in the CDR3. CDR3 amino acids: CATQDSPRKNTGELFF. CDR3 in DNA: TGTGCCACCCAAGACAGCCCCAGGAAGAACACCGGGGAGCTGTTTTTT.

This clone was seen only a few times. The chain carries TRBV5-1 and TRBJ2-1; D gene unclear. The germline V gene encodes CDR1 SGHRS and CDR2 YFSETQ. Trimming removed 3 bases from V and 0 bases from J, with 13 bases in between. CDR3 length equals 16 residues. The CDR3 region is CASSSRSSSSYNEQFF. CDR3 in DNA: TGCGCCAGCAGCTCCCGTTCATCGAGCTCCTACAATGAGCAGTTCTTC.

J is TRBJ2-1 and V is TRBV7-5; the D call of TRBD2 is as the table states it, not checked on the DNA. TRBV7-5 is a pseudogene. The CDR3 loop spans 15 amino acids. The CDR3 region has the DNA TGTGTCAGATGCTCCCGGACTAGCGGGAAACATGAGCAGTTCTTC. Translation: CVRCSRTSGKHEQFF.

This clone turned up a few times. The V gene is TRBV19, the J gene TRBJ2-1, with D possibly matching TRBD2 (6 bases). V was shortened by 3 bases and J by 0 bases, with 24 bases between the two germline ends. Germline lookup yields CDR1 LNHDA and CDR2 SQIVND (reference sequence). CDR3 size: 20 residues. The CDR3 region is CASSILAGYRSGSSYNEQFF. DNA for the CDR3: TGTGCCAGTAGTATCCTGGCTGGCTACCGTAGCGGCAGCTCCTACAATGAGCAGTTCTTC.

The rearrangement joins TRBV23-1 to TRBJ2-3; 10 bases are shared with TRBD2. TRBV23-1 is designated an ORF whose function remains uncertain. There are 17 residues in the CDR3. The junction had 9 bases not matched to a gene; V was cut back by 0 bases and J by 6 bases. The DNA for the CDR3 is TGCGCCAGCAGTCAATCTTCTTCAAGGACTAGCGGCGATACGCAGTATTTT. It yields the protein CASSQSSSRTSGDTQYF.

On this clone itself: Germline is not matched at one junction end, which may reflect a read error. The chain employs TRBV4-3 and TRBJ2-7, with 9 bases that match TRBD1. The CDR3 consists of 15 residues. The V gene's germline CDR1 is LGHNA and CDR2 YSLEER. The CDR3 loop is CAGSQEGQGWYEQYF. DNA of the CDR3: TGCGCCGGCAGCCAAGAGGGACAGGGTTGGTACGAGCAGTACTTC.

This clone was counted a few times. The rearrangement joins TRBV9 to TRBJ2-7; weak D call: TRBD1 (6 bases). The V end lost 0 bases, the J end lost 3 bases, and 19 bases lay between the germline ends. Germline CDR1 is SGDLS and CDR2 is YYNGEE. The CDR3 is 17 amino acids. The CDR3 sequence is CASSVASGLGQYYEQYF. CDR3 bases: TGTGCCAGCAGCGTAGCGTCGGGTTTAGGACAGTACTACGAGCAGTACTTC.

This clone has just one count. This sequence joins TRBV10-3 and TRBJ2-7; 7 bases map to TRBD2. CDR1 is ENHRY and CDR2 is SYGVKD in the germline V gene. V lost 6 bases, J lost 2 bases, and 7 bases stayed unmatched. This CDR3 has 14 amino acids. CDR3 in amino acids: CAIRAGGTTYEQYF. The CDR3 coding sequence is TGTGCCATCAGAGCCGGGGGGACGACCTACGAGCAGTACTTC.

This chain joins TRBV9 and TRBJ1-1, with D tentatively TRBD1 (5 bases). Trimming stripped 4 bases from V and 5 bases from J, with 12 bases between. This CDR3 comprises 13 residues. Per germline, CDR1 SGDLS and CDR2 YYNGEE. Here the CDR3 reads CASSKEGSTEAFF. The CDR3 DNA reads TGTGCCAGCAGCAAGGAGGGGTCGACTGAAGCTTTCTTT.

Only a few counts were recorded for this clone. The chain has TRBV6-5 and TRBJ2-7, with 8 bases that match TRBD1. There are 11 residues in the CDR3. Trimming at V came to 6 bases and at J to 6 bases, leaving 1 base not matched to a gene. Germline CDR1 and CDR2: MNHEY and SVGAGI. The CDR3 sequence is CASRDRGEQYF. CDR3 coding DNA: TGTGCCAGCAGAGACAGGGGCGAGCAGTACTTC.

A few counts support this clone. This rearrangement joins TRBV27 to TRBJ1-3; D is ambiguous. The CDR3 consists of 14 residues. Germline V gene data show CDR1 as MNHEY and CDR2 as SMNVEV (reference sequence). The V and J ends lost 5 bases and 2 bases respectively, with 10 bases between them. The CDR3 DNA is TGTGCCAGCAGTACCCGTCAGACTGGAAACACCATATATTTT. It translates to CASSTRQTGNTIYF.

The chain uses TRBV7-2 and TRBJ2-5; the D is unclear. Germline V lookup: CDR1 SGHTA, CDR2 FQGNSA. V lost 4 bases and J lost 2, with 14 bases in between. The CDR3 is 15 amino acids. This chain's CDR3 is CASSSPETRQETQYF. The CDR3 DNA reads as TGTGCCAGCAGCTCCCCCGAGACAAGACAAGAGACCCAGTACTTC. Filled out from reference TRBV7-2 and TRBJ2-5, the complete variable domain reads GAGVSQSPSNKVTEKGKDVELRCDPISGHTALYWYRQSLGQGLEFLIYFQGNSAPDKSGLPSDRFSAERTGGSVSTLTIQRTQQEDSAVYLCASSSPETRQETQYFGPGTRLLVL.

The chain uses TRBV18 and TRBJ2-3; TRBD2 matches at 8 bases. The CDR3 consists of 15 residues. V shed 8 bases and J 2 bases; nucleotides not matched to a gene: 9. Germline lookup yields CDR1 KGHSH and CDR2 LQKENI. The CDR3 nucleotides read TGTGCCAGCCCCCCAGCGGGGGCCCTCACAGATACGCAGTATTTT. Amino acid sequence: CASPPAGALTDTQYF.